This T cell receptor (beta chain) was retrieved from a study of blood T cell repertoires in COVID-19. Between the trimmed V and J ends, which lost 2 bases and 3 bases, there was a span of 10 bases. The CDR3 is made up of 14 amino acids. The germline V gene has CDR1 LGHNA and CDR2 YNFKEQ. Per the original data handling: Amplified reference gene primers provided the basis for estimating nucleated cell counts. Repertoires were generated with immunoSEQ multiplex PCR, while TCRdb's copy carries only in-frame clones and drops some. V, J and clone size were drawn from that table, and D and trimming were deduced from the DNA. The sample has fewer than 650,000 clones, less than 90% seen once; the top ten hold roughly 8.3%.

This TCR derives from a woman between 45 and 65 years old with COVID-19, enrolled during active disease. The sequencing sample was made of peripheral blood. The chain has TRBV4-2 and TRBJ2-5, with D possibly being TRBD2 (5 bases). The CDR3, as DNA: TGTGCCAGCAGCCAATCTGAGCGGAAAGAGACCCAGTACTTC. This encodes CASSQSERKETQYF.